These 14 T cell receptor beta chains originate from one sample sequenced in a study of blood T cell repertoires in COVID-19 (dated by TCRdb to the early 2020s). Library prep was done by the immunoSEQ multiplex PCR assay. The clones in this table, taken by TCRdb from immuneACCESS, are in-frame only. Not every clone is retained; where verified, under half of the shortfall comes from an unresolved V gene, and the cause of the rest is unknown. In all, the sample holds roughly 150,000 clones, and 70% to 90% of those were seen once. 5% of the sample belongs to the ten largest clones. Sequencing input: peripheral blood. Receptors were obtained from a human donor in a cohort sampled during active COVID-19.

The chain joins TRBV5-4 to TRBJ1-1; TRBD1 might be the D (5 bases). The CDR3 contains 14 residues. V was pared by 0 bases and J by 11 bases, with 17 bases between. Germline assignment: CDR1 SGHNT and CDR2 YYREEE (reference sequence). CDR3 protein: CASSLEGGDWNAFF. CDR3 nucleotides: TGTGCCAGCAGCTTGGAAGGAGGGGATTGGAACGCTTTCTTT. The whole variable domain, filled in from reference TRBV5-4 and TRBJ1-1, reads ETGVTQSPTHLIKTRGQQVTLRCSSQSGHNTVSWYQQALGQGPQFIFQYYREEENGRGNFPPRFSGLQFPNYSSELNVNALELDDSALYLCASSLEGGDWNAFFGQGTRLTVV.

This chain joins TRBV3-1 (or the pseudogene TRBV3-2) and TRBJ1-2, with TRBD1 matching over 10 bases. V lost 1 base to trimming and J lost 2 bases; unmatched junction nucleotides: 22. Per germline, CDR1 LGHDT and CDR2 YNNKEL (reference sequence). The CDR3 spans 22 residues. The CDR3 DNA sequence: TGTGCCAGCAGCCAAGGTCGAAGGGACAGGGGTCCCCGTCTCCTACTAAACTATGGCTACACCTTC. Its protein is CASSQGRRDRGPRLLLNYGYTF.

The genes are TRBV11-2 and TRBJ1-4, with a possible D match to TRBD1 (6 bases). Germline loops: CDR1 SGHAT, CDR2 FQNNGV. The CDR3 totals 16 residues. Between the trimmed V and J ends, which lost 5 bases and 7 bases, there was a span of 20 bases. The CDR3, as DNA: TGTGCCAGCAGCCCAGGGGCACAGGGAAAGGGTGAAAAACTGTTTTTT. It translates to CASSPGAQGKGEKLFF.

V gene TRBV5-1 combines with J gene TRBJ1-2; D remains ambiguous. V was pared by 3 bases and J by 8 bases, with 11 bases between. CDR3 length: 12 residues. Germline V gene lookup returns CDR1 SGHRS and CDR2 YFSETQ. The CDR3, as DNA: TGCGCCAGCAGCTCGCAGGATCGGGGCTACACCTTC. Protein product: CASSSQDRGYTF.

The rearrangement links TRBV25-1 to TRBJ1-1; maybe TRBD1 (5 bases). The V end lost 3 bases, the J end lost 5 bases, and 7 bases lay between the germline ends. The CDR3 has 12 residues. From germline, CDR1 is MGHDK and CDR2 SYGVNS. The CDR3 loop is CASSEGGTEAFF. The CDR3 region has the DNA TGTGCCAGCAGTGAGGGGGGAACTGAAGCTTTCTTT.

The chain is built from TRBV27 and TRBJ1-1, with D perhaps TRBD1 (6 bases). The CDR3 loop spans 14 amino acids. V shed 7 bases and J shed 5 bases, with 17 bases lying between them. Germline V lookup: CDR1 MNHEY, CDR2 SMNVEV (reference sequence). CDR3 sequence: CASTRTGTHTEAFF. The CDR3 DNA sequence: TGTGCCAGCACCCGCACAGGGACCCATACTGAAGCTTTCTTT.

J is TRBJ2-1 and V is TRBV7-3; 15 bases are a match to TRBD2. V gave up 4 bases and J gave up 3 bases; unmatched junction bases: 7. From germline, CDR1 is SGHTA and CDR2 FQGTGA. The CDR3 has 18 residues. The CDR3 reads CASSSLGLAGGLYNEQFF. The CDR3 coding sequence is TGTGCCAGCAGCTCCCTGGGACTAGCGGGGGGACTCTACAATGAGCAGTTCTTC.

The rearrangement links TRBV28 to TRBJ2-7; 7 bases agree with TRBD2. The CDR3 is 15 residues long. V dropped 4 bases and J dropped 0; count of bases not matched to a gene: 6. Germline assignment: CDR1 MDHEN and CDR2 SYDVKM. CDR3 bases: TGTGCCAGCAGTTCTGGGGGGAGGGCCTCCTACGAGCAGTACTTC. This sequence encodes CASSSGGRASYEQYF.

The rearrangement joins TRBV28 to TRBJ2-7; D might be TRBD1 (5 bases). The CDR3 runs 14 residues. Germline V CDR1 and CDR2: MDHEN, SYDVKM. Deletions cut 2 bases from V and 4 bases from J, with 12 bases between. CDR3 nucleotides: TGTGCCAGCAGTTTAGGGGCCTCGCCTTACGAGCAGTACTTC. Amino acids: CASSLGASPYEQYF.

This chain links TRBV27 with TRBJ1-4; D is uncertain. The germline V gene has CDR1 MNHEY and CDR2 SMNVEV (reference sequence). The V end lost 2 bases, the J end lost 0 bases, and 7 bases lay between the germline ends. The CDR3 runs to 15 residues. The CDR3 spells CASSLRQATNEKLFF. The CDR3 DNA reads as TGTGCCAGCAGTTTAAGGCAGGCAACTAATGAAAAACTGTTTTTT.

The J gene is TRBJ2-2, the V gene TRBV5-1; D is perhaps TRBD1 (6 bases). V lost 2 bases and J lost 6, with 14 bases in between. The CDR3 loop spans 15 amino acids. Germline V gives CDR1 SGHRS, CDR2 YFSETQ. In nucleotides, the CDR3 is TGCGCCAGCAGCTTAACCGGGACAACGGCCGGGGAGCTGTTTTTT. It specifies CASSLTGTTAGELFF.

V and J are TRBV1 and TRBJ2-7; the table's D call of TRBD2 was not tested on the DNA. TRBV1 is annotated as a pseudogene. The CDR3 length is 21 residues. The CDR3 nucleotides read TGCACCAGCAGCCACACGAACGGGACTAGCGGGGGTTACTCGAGATCCTACGAGCAGTACTTC. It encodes CTSSHTNGTSGGYSRSYEQYF.

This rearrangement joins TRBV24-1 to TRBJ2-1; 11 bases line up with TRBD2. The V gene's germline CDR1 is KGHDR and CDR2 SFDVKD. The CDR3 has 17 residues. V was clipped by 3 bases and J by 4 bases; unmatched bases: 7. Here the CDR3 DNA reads TGTGCCACCAGTGATCCCCTTAGCGGGAGGGCATACAATGAGCAGTTCTTC. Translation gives CATSDPLSGRAYNEQFF.

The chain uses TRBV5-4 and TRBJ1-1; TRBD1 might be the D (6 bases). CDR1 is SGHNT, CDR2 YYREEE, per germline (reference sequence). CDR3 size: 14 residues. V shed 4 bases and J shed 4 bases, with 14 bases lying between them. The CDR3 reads CASSVRGGTTEAFF. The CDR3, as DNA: TGTGCCAGCAGCGTGAGAGGGGGAACCACTGAAGCTTTCTTT.